The clone carrying this T cell receptor (beta chain) came up a few times. Its matching antigen is unknown. One base away lies a much larger clone, so this may be a sequencing read error. The source of the sample is a study of T cell repertoires in cytomegalovirus infection. Background on the study: Public TCR beta signatures indicated both CMV infection and matching HLA type. Study-level points and caveats: In two of eight donors, the top clonotype was HLA-C-restricted CMV-specific. Cumulative frequency of public TCR beta families picked out carriers of CMV plus the relevant HLA.

The CDR3 has 14 residues. V lost 0 bases to trimming and J lost 1 base, with 6 bases between them. Germline CDR1 is SEHNR and CDR2 is FQNEAQ (reference sequence). TCRdb re-called the reads with MiXCR, one entry per CDR3 protein. The data contain about 740,000 distinct CDR3 sequences, about a third of them singletons. The receptor comes from a human donor in good health (CMV status not recorded). Some clones in this sample may be carry-over from other donors' samples. Sequencing was done on a sample of PBMCs. This chain connects TRBV7-9 to TRBJ1-1; D is ambiguous. The CDR3 is CASSLAVGNTEAFF. The CDR3 nucleotides read TGTGCCAGCAGCTTAGCGGTAGGGAACACTGAAGCTTTCTTT.